This T cell receptor (beta chain) was documented in a study of spatial heterogeneity in lung cancer. This CDR3 contains 16 residues. Germline CDR1 is SGHNT and CDR2 is YYREEE (reference sequence). Trimming stripped 4 bases from V and 0 bases from J, with 15 bases between. Time point specified: blood at routine non-recurrence follow-up after resection. Researchers sequenced whole RNA taken from tumor, nontumor lung or frozen PBMC without sorting. Each TCR cDNA molecule bore a unique molecular identifier. TCRdb redid the calling of the 5' RACE reads with MiXCR, one entry per CDR3 protein. Among more than 15,000 distinct CDR3 sequences, 15% to 20% were seen once, and the ten largest hold 5.5% to 7%.

The sample in question was PBMCs, obtained at follow-up. The sequence was obtained from a male donor with early-stage non-small cell lung cancer. The rearrangement joins TRBV5-4 to TRBJ2-3; a possible D gene is TRBD1 (6 bases). As DNA, the CDR3 is TGTGCCAGCAGCCACCGACAGGACACTAGCACAGATACGCAGTATTTT. Translated, it gives CASSHRQDTSTDTQYF. The complete variable domain, with remaining parts taken from reference TRBV5-4 and TRBJ2-3, reads ETGVTQSPTHLIKTRGQQVTLRCSSQSGHNTVSWYQQALGQGPQFIFQYYREEENGRGNFPPRFSGLQFPNYSSELNVNALELDDSALYLCASSHRQDTSTDTQYFGPGTRLTVL.